One sample yielded the 20 T cell receptor beta chains listed below, sequenced in a study of metastatic and nonmetastatic thyroid tumors. Using MiXCR, TCRdb re-called clones from the PCR reads. Of around 5,000 clones listed, around 28% are singletons. Treatment of any kind had been given to no patient before thyroid surgery. Specimen: adjacent normal tissue. The receptors come from a female donor with papillary thyroid cancer or a benign thyroid nodule (not recorded which). Some clones in this sample may be carry-over from other donors' samples.

V gene TRBV7-9 combines with J gene TRBJ2-7; D not certain. Germline lookup yields CDR1 SEHNR and CDR2 FQNEAQ (reference sequence). The CDR3 covers 12 residues. Trimming left V 1 base short and J 6 bases short, with 7 bases between. The CDR3 DNA is TGTGCCAGCAGCTTAGGGTCCGGCGAGCAGTACTTC. Protein: CASSLGSGEQYF.

Worth noting for this clone: At the DNA level, this CDR3 is encoded by other sequences in the same sample as well. The rearrangement links TRBV2 to TRBJ2-3, with a weak D call TRBD1 (5 bases). Germline V gives CDR1 SNHLY, CDR2 FYNNEI. Deletions cut 2 bases from V and 0 bases from J, with 9 bases between. The CDR3 contains 15 residues. CDR3: CASSETGSSTDTQYF. The CDR3 DNA reads TGTGCCAGCAGTGAAACAGGATCTAGCACAGATACGCAGTATTTT.

The V and J genes are TRBV6-1 and TRBJ2-5; either TRBD1 or TRBD2 may fit D (6 bases each). CDR3 length: 13 residues. CDR1 and CDR2 (germline): MNHNS, SASEGT. The V end lost 7 bases, the J end lost 4 bases, and 13 bases lay between the germline ends. The CDR3 region is CASTRRGRETQYF. The CDR3 DNA reads TGTGCCAGCACCCGTCGGGGGCGAGAGACCCAGTACTTC.

The table lists this clone with many counts. DNA for the CDR3: TGTGCCAGCAGCCAAGGGCTCTTTAATGAAAAACTGTTTTTT. Protein sequence: CASSQGLFNEKLFF. J is TRBJ1-4 and V is TRBV3-1; no definite D call. In germline, CDR1 is LGHDT, CDR2 YNNKEL (reference sequence). The germline V and J ends were trimmed by 1 base and 4 bases, with 7 bases remaining between them. This CDR3 comprises 14 residues.

The CDR3 is CASSEKDVRVGGGNWNSPLHF. DNA for the CDR3: TGTGCCAGCAGTGAAAAGGACGTTAGGGTCGGAGGGGGCAATTGGAATTCACCCCTCCACTTT. The chain links TRBV2 to TRBJ1-6, with 7 positions matching TRBD1. CDR3 length equals 21 residues. CDR1 is SNHLY, CDR2 FYNNEI, per germline. V lost 2 bases, J lost 7 bases, and 23 bases stayed unmatched.

This chain joins TRBV11-1 and TRBJ2-7, with a possible D match to TRBD1 (5 bases). Germline CDR1 and CDR2: SGHAT and FQDESV (reference sequence). The V end was cut by 2 bases, the J end by 3 bases, with 17 bases between. The CDR3 loop spans 16 amino acids. CDR3 region: CASSLLQANARYEQYF. The CDR3 DNA is TGTGCCAGCAGCTTACTACAGGCCAACGCACGCTACGAGCAGTACTTC.

This rearrangement joins TRBV28 to TRBJ1-5; D gene unclear. Germline V gene sequence: CDR1 MDHEN, CDR2 SYDVKM. This CDR3 has 17 residues. Between the trimmed V and J ends, which lost 0 bases and 6 bases, there was a span of 18 bases. The CDR3 loop is CASSLWANRISRQPQHF. The CDR3 region has the DNA TGTGCCAGCAGTTTATGGGCGAACAGAATTAGTCGTCAGCCCCAGCATTTT.

This clone showed up many times. Other DNA sequences of this sample code for an identical CDR3. The gene calls are TRBV4-3 and TRBJ2-1, with 11 bases identical to TRBD1. CDR3 size: 16 residues. The V and J ends lost 6 bases and 2 bases, in that order; junction bases with no gene match: 6. Germline V gene sequence: CDR1 LGHNA, CDR2 YSLEER. The CDR3 DNA reads TGCGCCAGCAGTCAGGGACAGGGGGGGCCCTACAATGAGCAGTTCTTC. Amino acid sequence: CASSQGQGGPYNEQFF.

V gene TRBV28 combines with J gene TRBJ1-2; 9 bases line up with TRBD1. This CDR3 has 14 residues. J gave up 8 bases and V 4 bases, and 8 bases lay outside the gene matches. CDR1 MDHEN and CDR2 SYDVKM come from the germline V gene. In nucleotides, the CDR3 is TGTGCCAGCAGTTACAGGGGGCGATTTTGGGGCTACACCTTC. Protein product: CASSYRGRFWGYTF.

The rearrangement links TRBV27 to TRBJ2-1; 10 bases are a match to TRBD2. Germline V gene lookup returns CDR1 MNHEY and CDR2 SMNVEV (reference sequence). J lost 1 base, V lost 5 bases, and 8 bases had no gene match. The CDR3 spans 17 residues. The CDR3 coding sequence is TGTGCCAGCAGTCCCGCAACGGGACTAGCGTCCTACAATGAGCAGTTCTTC. Translation gives CASSPATGLASYNEQFF.

By proportion, this clone is medium-sized (0.01 to 0.1%). The V call is TRBV7-9, the J call TRBJ1-1, with D perhaps matching TRBD1 (5 bases). V was cut by 2 bases and J by 11 bases, with 18 bases left in between. The CDR3 spans 14 residues. Germline V gene data show CDR1 as SEHNR and CDR2 as FQNEAQ (reference sequence). The CDR3 here is CASSLTAAAGEAFF. For the CDR3, the DNA is TGTGCCAGCAGCTTAACCGCGGCCGCGGGGGAGGCTTTCTTT.

This clone is classed as medium-sized (0.01 to 0.1%). The J gene is TRBJ2-1, the V gene TRBV6-5; D is possibly TRBD1 (5 bases). In germline, CDR1 is MNHEY, CDR2 SVGAGI. V was clipped by 0 bases and J by 5 bases, with 5 bases between them. The CDR3 has 13 residues. The CDR3: CASSYSTDNEQFF. DNA of the CDR3: TGTGCCAGCAGTTACTCGACAGACAATGAGCAGTTCTTC.

The chain has TRBV6-1 and TRBJ1-1; D is uncertain. The CDR3 covers 14 residues. Germline values: CDR1 MNHNS, CDR2 SASEGT. V was pared by 5 bases and J by 4 bases, with 14 bases between. The CDR3 nucleotides are TGTGCCAGCAGTTCAACCCTTTACGGCACTGAAGCTTTCTTT. Translation gives CASSSTLYGTEAFF.

The V gene is TRBV4-1, the J gene TRBJ2-1; possibly TRBD1 or TRBD2 for D (5 bases each). With 4 bases removed from V and 10 bases from J, the gap between germline ends came to 14 bases. Germline V gives CDR1 MGHRA, CDR2 YSYEKL. The CDR3 contains 13 residues. This CDR3 reads CASSRNRGAEQFF. The CDR3 DNA is TGCGCCAGCAGCCGGAACCGGGGCGCGGAGCAGTTCTTC.

This chain joins TRBV11-2 and TRBJ2-7; D call uncertain. Germline V gives CDR1 SGHAT, CDR2 FQNNGV. V was clipped by 0 bases and J by 4 bases, with 4 bases between them. This CDR3 comprises 12 residues. CDR3 loop: CASSLDRYEQYV. For the CDR3, the DNA is TGTGCCAGCAGCTTAGACAGATACGAGCAGTACGTC.

V is TRBV28 and J is TRBJ1-2; 9 nucleotides line up with TRBD1. Germline CDR1 MDHEN, CDR2 SYDVKM. After removal of 6 bases from V and 5 bases from J, the junction contained 1 base not matched to a gene. The CDR3 has 12 amino acids. CDR3 nucleotides: TGTGCCAGCAGGACAGGGGGGTATGGCTACACCTTC. Protein: CASRTGGYGYTF.

This sequence joins TRBV6-1 and TRBJ2-7, with a possible D match to TRBD1 (6 bases). The CDR3 runs 15 residues. Trimming shortened V by 6 bases and J by 3 bases, and 18 bases separated the two germline ends. CDR1 is MNHNS and CDR2 is SASEGT in the germline V gene. CDR3 in amino acids: CASSRTASLCYEQYF. The DNA of the CDR3 is TGTGCCAGCAGCCGGACAGCGAGTTTATGCTACGAGCAGTACTTC.

Note on this clone: One end of the junction does not line up with germline, which may come from a read error. The same CDR3 also results from other DNA sequences found in this sample. The V and J genes are TRBV25-1 and TRBJ2-7; D assignment may be TRBD1 or TRBD2 (5 bases each). CDR1 MGHDK and CDR2 SYGVNS come from the germline V gene. There are 15 residues in the CDR3. The CDR3 spells CASSRGRGRSGEQYF. The CDR3 coding sequence is TGTGCGAGCAGCCGAGGCCGGGGCAGGTCAGGCGAACAGTACTTC.

On this clone itself: One end of the junction fails to match germline, which may point to a read error. The rearrangement joins TRBV6-2 or TRBV6-3 to TRBJ1-1; D is perhaps TRBD1 (5 bases). The CDR3 consists of 13 residues. CDR1 is MNHEY, CDR2 SVGEGT, per germline. The CDR3 region is CARIPVKGVEASF. In DNA form, the CDR3 reads TGTGCCAGAATTCCCGTGAAAGGGGTTGAAGCTTCCTTT.

The V call is TRBV27, the J call TRBJ1-2; 7 nucleotides align to TRBD1. The germline V gene has CDR1 MNHEY and CDR2 SMNVEV (reference sequence). The CDR3 consists of 13 residues. Trimming at V came to 4 bases and at J to 3 bases, leaving 2 bases not matched to a gene. The CDR3 nucleotides are TGTGCCAGCAGTTCACAGGGGTACTATGGCTACACCTTC. Protein product: CASSSQGYYGYTF.